Below, 20 T cell receptor beta chains from the same sample are listed, as sequenced in a study of T cell responses to AZD1222 COVID-19 vaccine. Profiled with immunoSEQ multiplex PCR; TCRdb holds only in-frame clones, not every one. The table records 95,000 to 100,000 clones, roughly 90% of them present only once. The material sequenced was peripheral blood, taken on day 0 of AZD1222 vaccination. Receptors originate from an adult in good health.

The chain uses TRBV7-3 and TRBJ2-5; D is possibly TRBD1 (5 bases). Trimming removed 1 base at V and 3 bases at J, with 6 bases between. The CDR3 is 13 residues long. CDR1 and CDR2 (germline): SGHTA, FQGTGA. The chain's CDR3 is CASSLSREETQYF. DNA of the CDR3: TGTGCCAGCAGCTTAAGCAGGGAAGAGACCCAGTACTTC.

Details on this clone: Other nucleotide sequences in the sample specify the same CDR3. The chain links TRBV27 to TRBJ2-3, with unresolved D. The CDR3 is made up of 12 amino acids. Trimming left V 0 bases short and J 4 bases short, with 2 bases between. Germline V gene lookup returns CDR1 MNHEY and CDR2 SMNVEV (reference sequence). Written as DNA, the CDR3 is TGTGCCAGCAGTTTATCCGCAGATACGCAGTATTTT. Protein: CASSLSADTQYF.

The chain has TRBV30 and TRBJ2-7, with D possibly being TRBD1 (6 bases). The CDR3 runs to 13 residues. The V end lost 2 bases, the J end lost 0 bases, and 8 bases lay between the germline ends. CDR1 is GTSNPN and CDR2 is SVGIG in the germline V gene (reference sequence). The CDR3 DNA reads TGTGCCTGGAGTCTGGACAGCTCCTACGAGCAGTACTTC. Translation: CAWSLDSSYEQYF. The full variable domain, completed using reference TRBV30 and TRBJ2-7, is SQTIHQWPATLVQPVGSPLSLECTVEGTSNPNLYWYRQAAGRGLQLLFYSVGIGQISSEVPQNLSASRPQDRQFILSSKKLLLSDSGFYLCAWSLDSSYEQYFGPGTRLTVT.

In this sample, this clone turned up a few times. The DNA of the CDR3 is TGTGCCAGCAGCCAAGGGACAGGGGGCAATCAGCCCCAGCATTTT. It translates to CASSQGTGGNQPQHF. V and J are TRBV3-1 (or the pseudogene TRBV3-2) and TRBJ1-5; 9 positions agree with TRBD1. V was pared by 1 base and J by 2 bases, with 0 bases of the junction left unmatched. Germline CDR1 reads LGHDT; CDR2 reads YNNKEL (reference sequence). There are 15 residues in the CDR3.

The chain has TRBV27 and TRBJ2-3, with D perhaps TRBD2 (5 bases). The germline CDR1 and CDR2 sequences are MNHEY and SMNVEV (reference sequence). CDR3 length: 15 residues. The V gene lost 1 base and the J gene lost 2 bases, with 10 bases spanning the gap. CDR3 residues: CASSLLEGATDTQYF. The CDR3 bases are TGTGCCAGCAGTTTATTAGAGGGCGCCACAGATACGCAGTATTTT.

CDR3 loop: CASSLVPLNQPQHF. DNA of the CDR3: TGTGCCAGCAGCTTAGTTCCGCTTAATCAGCCCCAGCATTTT. The rearrangement links TRBV7-2 to TRBJ1-5; no definite D call. CDR3 length equals 14 residues. The germline gives CDR1 SGHTA, CDR2 FQGNSA. V was trimmed by 1 base and J by 4 bases, leaving 8 bases between them.

The table lists this clone with a count of one. The gene calls are TRBV5-1 and TRBJ2-3; perhaps TRBD1 as D (6 bases). The germline gives CDR1 SGHRS, CDR2 YFSETQ. Between the trimmed V and J ends, which lost 1 base and 5 bases, there was a span of 8 bases. The CDR3 is 13 amino acids. CDR3 coding DNA: TGCGCCAGCAGCTTGACAGGGTTAGATACGCAGTATTTT. Its translation: CASSLTGLDTQYF.

The rearrangement joins TRBV10-2 to TRBJ1-1; 9 positions agree with TRBD1. The germline V gene encodes CDR1 WSHSY and CDR2 SAAADI. Losses at the gene ends were 6 bases for V and 2 bases for J; bases not matched to a gene: 4. The CDR3 extends over 14 amino acids. CDR3 residues: CASSDRGGNTEAFF. As DNA, the CDR3 is TGCGCCAGCAGCGACAGGGGGGGAAACACTGAAGCTTTCTTT.

The chain recombines TRBV29-1 with TRBJ2-3; TRBD2 agrees at 7 bases. Germline CDR1 and CDR2: SQVTM and ANQGSEA. V shed 3 bases and J 5 bases; nucleotides not matched to a gene: 20. CDR3 length: 18 residues. DNA of the CDR3: TGCAGCGTTGACAGCAGCCCTTTTTCTAGGGGCGGGGGAGATACGCAGTATTTT. It translates to CSVDSSPFSRGGGDTQYF.

This chain uses TRBV28 with TRBJ1-5; 9 bases map to TRBD1. The germline V gene encodes CDR1 MDHEN and CDR2 SYDVKM. The CDR3 contains 16 residues. Losses at the gene ends were 7 bases for V and 0 bases for J; bases not matched to a gene: 7. The CDR3 bases are TGTGCCAGCACGGAGACAGGGGGAGGTAGCAATCAGCCCCAGCATTTT. Protein product: CASTETGGGSNQPQHF.

The V gene is TRBV28, the J gene TRBJ1-2, with TRBD1 as a possible D gene (6 bases). The CDR3 has 16 residues. Per the germline V gene, CDR1 is MDHEN and CDR2 is SYDVKM. Trimming took off 3 bases at V and 1 base at J, with 15 bases between the two ends. The CDR3 loop reads CASSFGGQGFNYGYTF. The CDR3 DNA sequence: TGTGCCAGCAGTTTCGGAGGGCAGGGGTTTAACTATGGCTACACCTTC.

J is TRBJ1-2 and V is TRBV12-3 or TRBV12-4, with TRBD1 identical over 8 bases. The CDR3 totals 13 residues. V shed 6 bases, J shed 6 bases, and the junction held 6 bases outside the gene matches. The CDR3 spells CASSRTGTDGYTF. CDR3 in DNA: TGTGCCAGCAGCAGGACAGGGACGGATGGCTACACCTTC.

J is TRBJ2-7 and V is TRBV5-1; the match to TRBD2 covers 7 bases. The CDR3 runs 14 residues. Germline CDR1 reads SGHRS; CDR2 reads YFSETQ. V trimming: 4 bases; J trimming: 2 bases; junction bases outside the gene matches: 6. The CDR3 sequence is CASSNLGGTYEQYF. CDR3 bases: TGCGCCAGCAGCAACCTCGGGGGGACCTACGAGCAGTACTTC.

The chain employs TRBV7-6 and TRBJ1-3; 12 nucleotides match TRBD1. Germline V gives CDR1 SGHVS, CDR2 FNYEAQ. J lost 1 base, V lost 10 bases, and 8 bases had no gene match. CDR3 length: 16 residues. The CDR3 protein is CATSRGQGASGNTIYF. CDR3 bases: TGTGCCACCTCGAGGGGACAGGGGGCGTCTGGAAACACCATATATTTT.

The chain couples TRBV19 to TRBJ2-7; 10 nucleotides match TRBD1. J lost 6 bases, V lost 3 bases, and 8 bases had no gene match. This CDR3 has 15 residues. The germline CDR1 and CDR2 sequences are LNHDA and SQIVND (reference sequence). CDR3 residues: CASSIFGTGVGEQYF. CDR3 sequence (DNA): TGTGCCAGTAGTATTTTTGGGACAGGGGTTGGCGAGCAGTACTTC. Full variable domain (rest looked up from reference TRBV19 and TRBJ2-7): DGGITQSPKYLFRKEGQNVTLSCEQNLNHDAMYWYRQDPGQGLRLIYYSQIVNDFQKGDIAEGYSVSREKKESFPLTVTSAQKNPTAFYLCASSIFGTGVGEQYFGPGTRLTVT.

The chain joins TRBV7-2 to TRBJ1-5; no firm D call. V lost 5 bases and J lost 5, with 13 bases in between. This CDR3 contains 14 residues. CDR1 and CDR2 from the germline V gene are SGHTA and FQGNSA. Written as DNA, the CDR3 is TGTGCCAGCAGCCCCCGGGATACTTATCAGCCCCAGCATTTT. Its translation is CASSPRDTYQPQHF.

The rearrangement uses TRBV7-2 and TRBJ2-1, with no clear D. Germline CDR1 SGHTA, CDR2 FQGNSA. The V end was cut by 4 bases, the J end by 2 bases, with 12 bases between. This CDR3 has 15 residues. CDR3 bases: TGTGCCAGCAGCTCCGTCCCGAGACCCTACAATGAGCAGTTCTTC. Protein product: CASSSVPRPYNEQFF.

The chain couples TRBV28 to TRBJ2-7; D gene ambiguous. The V gene's germline CDR1 is MDHEN and CDR2 SYDVKM. This CDR3 is built from 12 residues. The V and J ends lost 5 bases and 2 bases respectively, with 7 bases between them. The CDR3 bases are TGTGCCAGCAGTGACACTGCCTACGAGCAGTACTTC. This gives the protein CASSDTAYEQYF.

The genes are TRBV24-1 and TRBJ2-1, with 11 bases that match TRBD1. CDR1 and CDR2 from the germline V gene are KGHDR and SFDVKD. The V and J ends lost 10 bases and 2 bases, in that order; junction bases with no gene match: 0. This CDR3 region has 13 residues. CDR3 loop: CATGQGAYNEQFF. The CDR3 DNA sequence: TGTGCCACGGGACAGGGGGCCTACAATGAGCAGTTCTTC.

This sequence joins TRBV7-9 and TRBJ2-7; D not certain. CDR1 is SEHNR, CDR2 FQNEAQ, per germline (reference sequence). V was shortened by 0 bases and J by 5 bases, with 17 bases between the two germline ends. The CDR3 runs to 16 residues. This CDR3 is CASSLALRPSGDEQYF. CDR3 bases: TGTGCCAGCAGCTTAGCGCTCCGGCCCTCAGGAGACGAGCAGTACTTC.